The table lists the clone carrying this T cell receptor (beta chain) with a few counts. Its antigen is currently unknown. CD25-based Treg depletion was applied to purified naive CD4+ T cells. Points from the study as a whole: Tumor Treg TCRs overlapped most with tumor naive CD4+ cells. Larger-cohort validation covered only one TCR beta V-J rearrangement.

Full-length variable regions came from constant-region reverse primers plus semi-nested Nested Universal Primer A PCR. TCRdb independently ran MiXCR on the 5' RACE reads; one entry per CDR3 protein. The data hold 13,000 or so distinct CDR3 sequences, with less than 25% observed a single time. The V end lost 5 bases, the J end lost 0 bases, and 11 bases lay between the germline ends. The CDR3 consists of 16 residues. Germline CDR1 and CDR2: SEHNR and FQNEAQ (reference sequence). The chain employs TRBV7-9 and TRBJ1-6; D not certain. The TCR originated in a female donor with breast cancer. Sequences were obtained from naive CD4+ T cells sorted from blood. Specified subset: naive CD4+ T cells, CD4+CD45RA+CD25-. CDR3 DNA: TGTGCCAGCAGCCCTACGGCGGTCTCCTATAATTCACCCCTCCACTTT. It yields the protein CASSPTAVSYNSPLHF.